This is a list of T cell receptor beta chains from one sample in a study of CD8 T cells in ankylosing spondylitis. TCRdb called the 5' RACE reads again in MiXCR, with one record for every CDR3 protein. The sample has some 120,000 distinct CDR3 sequences, more than 6.5% seen once. Material for sequencing was blood, either unsorted or a sorted T cell fraction (not recorded which). These receptors were obtained from a male donor with ankylosing spondylitis or in good health (not recorded which). The CDR3 runs from the conserved cysteine through the conserved F or W. The D gene is left open where the match is weak. Clone size appears in some rows only: once, few, many, or a class for an expanded clone.

j_gene | abundance | d_gene | v_gene | CDR3nt | CDR3aa
TRBJ2-1 | many | - | TRBV3-1 | TGTGCCAGCAGCCCCAACGACAATGAGCAGTTCTTC | CASSPNDNEQFF
TRBJ2-5 | many | - | TRBV3-1 | TGTGCCAGCAGCGATCTCGGACATAACACAGGGACCCAGTACTTC | CASSDLGHNTGTQYF
TRBJ1-1 | - | - | TRBV12-3/TRBV12-4 | TGTGCCAGCAGTCTGGACTCGAACACTGAAGCTTTCTTT | CASSLDSNTEAFF
TRBJ2-2 | - | - | TRBV5-1 | TGCGCCAGCAGCTTGGCCGGTCCAAGCACCGGGGAGCTGTTTTTT | CASSLAGPSTGELFF
TRBJ2-5 | many | - | TRBV5-1 | TGCGCCAGCAGCTTGATGCCTGCAGAGACCCAGTACTTC | CASSLMPAETQYF
TRBJ2-1 | many | - | TRBV12-3/TRBV12-4 | TGTGCCAGCAGTAGACTGGACTACAATGAGCAGTTCTTC | CASSRLDYNEQFF
TRBJ2-7 | - | - | TRBV24-1 | TGTGCCACCAGTGATAACCAGGGTCAAACCTACGAGCAGTACTTC | CATSDNQGQTYEQYF
TRBJ2-5 | many | - | TRBV7-2 | TGTGCCAGCAGCTTAGCAGTGTACCAAGAGACCCAGTACTTC | CASSLAVYQETQYF
TRBJ2-3 | many | TRBD2 | TRBV7-7 | TGTGCCAGCAGCCCTATCCTGTGGGGCCGCGACACTAGCGGGAGGGCCGTAGATACGCAGTATTTT | CASSPILWGRDTSGRAVDTQYF
TRBJ2-7 | many | TRBD1 | TRBV18 | TGTGCCAGCTCAAGAAGAACAGGGGGCTGGGAGCAGTACTTC | CASSRRTGGWEQYF
TRBJ1-4 | few | - | TRBV5-1 | TGCGCCAGCAGCTTGGTTGCGGATAGTGGGGAAAAACTGTTTTTT | CASSLVADSGEKLFF
TRBJ2-2 | many | TRBD2 | TRBV20-1 | TGCAGTGGTGGGGGGAGGGCCGCCGGGGAGCTGTTTTTT | CSGGGRAAGELFF
TRBJ2-3 | many | TRBD2 | TRBV12-3/TRBV12-4 | TGTGCCAGCAGGATGACTAGCGGGAGAACAGATACGCAGTATTTT | CASRMTSGRTDTQYF
TRBJ2-7 | once | TRBD2 | TRBV7-9 | TGTGCCAGCAGTAGACTAGCGGACTCCTACGAGCAGTACTTC | CASSRLADSYEQYF
TRBJ2-1 | many | - | TRBV4-3 | TGCGCCAGCAGCCAAGATTTTGGACCTACAAGTGGCTCCTACAATGAGCAGTTCTTC | CASSQDFGPTSGSYNEQFF
TRBJ2-3 | many | - | TRBV10-3 | TGTGCCATCAGTGTTAACAGGGAGAGCACAGATACGCAGTATTTT | CAISVNRESTDTQYF
TRBJ1-6 | many | - | TRBV9 | TGTGCCAGCAGCGACCGAGGAAGCTTCCGACACCTCCACTTT | CASSDRGSFRHLHF
TRBJ2-1 | many | TRBD2 | TRBV5-1 | TGCGCCAGCAGCGCAAGACTAGCGGGGGCCACTCGGAATGAGCAGTTCTTC | CASSARLAGATRNEQFF
TRBJ1-5 | many | - | TRBV5-1 | TGCGCCAGCAGTCCGGGGGGGGGTGGTCAGCCCCAGCATTTT | CASSPGGGGQPQHF
TRBJ2-7 | many | TRBD1 | TRBV12-3/TRBV12-4 | TGTGCCAGCAGTTTAGGGCAGGGGGCGAAAGAGCAGTACTTC | CASSLGQGAKEQYF